These T cell receptor beta chains were read from a single sample in a study of CD8 T cells in Susac syndrome. TCRdb reanalysed the immunoSEQ multiplex PCR reads using MiXCR and keeps one entry per CDR3 protein. The data show over 95,000 distinct CDR3 sequences, around 93% seen once. Material for sequencing was CD8+ T cells from PBMCs. These receptors were taken from a human donor in good health. Each CDR3 is given with its conserved first and last residue. The order of the fields is V gene, D gene, CDR3 length, clone size, J gene, CDR3 protein, CDR3 DNA. A D gene is named only where the DNA matches it firmly. Size is omitted from some rows. Given values are once, few, many or a class for expanded clones.

>TRBV5-1|.|15|.|TRBJ2-1
CASSLGGTPDNEQFF
TGCGCCAGCAGCTTAGGGGGGACTCCGGACAATGAGCAGTTCTTC
>TRBV6-2/TRBV6-3|.|14|.|TRBJ1-1
CASSLPGQNTEAFF
TGTGCCAGCAGCCTACCGGGACAAAACACTGAAGCTTTCTTT
>TRBV20-1|.|15|.|TRBJ2-3
CSAAPSASSTDTQYF
TGCAGTGCTGCCCCTAGCGCCTCTAGCACAGATACGCAGTATTTT
>TRBV7-3|TRBD1|18|.|TRBJ1-1
CASSLGPDRVLQGTEAFF
TGTGCCAGCAGCTTAGGTCCCGACAGGGTCCTACAGGGCACTGAAGCTTTCTTT
>TRBV9|TRBD1|16|.|TRBJ2-1
CASSVVGQGSYNEQFF
TGTGCCAGCAGCGTAGTCGGACAGGGTTCCTACAATGAGCAGTTCTTC
>TRBV12-3/TRBV12-4|.|14|.|TRBJ2-7
CASSLRDTSYEQYF
TGTGCCAGCAGTTTAAGGGACACAAGCTACGAGCAGTACTTC
>TRBV30|TRBD2|14|.|TRBJ2-1
CAWSSGRVYNEQFF
TGTGCCTGGAGTAGCGGGAGAGTCTACAATGAGCAGTTCTTC
>TRBV29-1|.|13|.|TRBJ2-1
CSVGGLRIYEQFF
TGCAGCGTTGGAGGCCTACGTATCTATGAGCAGTTCTTC
>TRBV10-3|.|14|.|TRBJ2-7
CAITPGHISYEQYF
TGTGCCATCACCCCGGGGCACATCTCCTACGAGCAGTACTTC
>TRBV13|.|15|.|TRBJ2-3
CASSLATGYTDTQYF
TGTGCCAGCAGCTTAGCGACAGGATACACAGATACGCAGTATTTT
>TRBV20-1|TRBD2|15|.|TRBJ2-3
CSASPRTSGTDTQYF
TGCAGTGCTAGTCCCCGGACTAGCGGCACAGATACGCAGTATTTT
>TRBV19|.|15|.|TRBJ2-5
CASSISQGVMETQYF
TGTGCCAGTAGTATATCCCAGGGTGTGATGGAGACCCAGTACTTC
>TRBV7-2|.|12|.|TRBJ2-7
CASSPAGREQYF
TGTGCCAGCAGCCCAGCCGGGCGCGAGCAGTACTTC
>TRBV7-9|.|14|.|TRBJ1-1
CASTPTARRHEAFF
TGTGCCAGCACACCAACAGCAAGGCGGCACGAAGCTTTCTTT
>TRBV12-3/TRBV12-4|.|12|.|TRBJ2-4
CASSHRLVGEDF
TGTGCCAGCAGCCACCGTTTGGTAGGAGAAGACTTC
>TRBV15|TRBD2|17|.|TRBJ2-1
CATSRDGRAETYNEQFF
TGTGCCACCAGCAGAGATGGGAGGGCCGAAACCTACAATGAGCAGTTCTTC
>TRBV18|.|20|.|TRBJ2-2
CASSHRAANGETANTGELFF
TGTGCCAGCTCACATCGGGCGGCGAACGGAGAGACCGCGAACACCGGGGAGCTGTTTTTT
>TRBV7-9|.|13|.|TRBJ1-1
CASSLAQRETAFF
TGTGCCAGCAGCTTAGCGCAGAGGGAAACTGCTTTCTTT
>TRBV14|.|16|.|TRBJ2-2
CASSQDGSANTGELFF
TGTGCCAGCAGCCAAGACGGGAGCGCGAACACCGGGGAGCTGTTTTTT
>TRBV5-4|TRBD1|15|.|TRBJ2-1
CASSPRQGLPYEQFF
TGTGCCAGCAGCCCACGACAGGGGCTGCCATATGAGCAGTTCTTC
>TRBV18|.|14|.|TRBJ1-2
CASSPSEGRDSYTF
TGTGCCAGCTCACCAAGCGAGGGGCGGGATAGCTACACCTTC
>TRBV20-1|TRBD2|17|.|TRBJ2-1
CSARDPRTSGRTGEQFF
TGCAGTGCTAGAGACCCCAGGACTAGCGGGAGGACTGGTGAGCAGTTCTTC
>TRBV20-1|TRBD1|13|once|TRBJ2-7
CSASRDRGAAEYF
TGCAGTGCTAGCCGGGACAGGGGGGCCGCGGAGTACTTC